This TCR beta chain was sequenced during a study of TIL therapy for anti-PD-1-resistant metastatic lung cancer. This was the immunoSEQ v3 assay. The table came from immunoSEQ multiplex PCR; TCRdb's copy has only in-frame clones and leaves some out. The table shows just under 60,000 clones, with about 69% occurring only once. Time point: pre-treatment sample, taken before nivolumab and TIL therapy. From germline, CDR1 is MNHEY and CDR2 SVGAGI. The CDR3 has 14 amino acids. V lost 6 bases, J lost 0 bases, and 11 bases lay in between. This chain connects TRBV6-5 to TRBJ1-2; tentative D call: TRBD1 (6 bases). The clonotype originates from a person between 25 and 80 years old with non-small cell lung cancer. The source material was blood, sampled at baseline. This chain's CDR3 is CASRTTGSNYGYTF. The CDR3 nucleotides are TGTGCCAGCAGAACGACAGGATCTAACTATGGCTACACCTTC.